This entry is about one TCR beta chain. Its antigen is as yet unknown. One end of the junction varies from germline; a read error may be responsible. The CDR3 has 15 residues. CDR1 is SSHAT, CDR2 FNYEAQ, per germline (reference sequence). The data belong to a study of shared clonotypes between healthy human individuals. Overall study context: CD4 naive and memory got three plates each, CD8 naive two, CD8 memory one. General study results and limits: Naive CD4 clonotype sharing across several donors was approximately 5.2%.

Per the original data handling: Junction-only sequences produced by ImmunoSEQ had no quality scores, so filtering differed. Assay: immunoSEQ multiplex PCR; the TCRdb copy retains only in-frame clones and omits some. The V and J calls and clone size come from that table; D and trimming were worked out from the DNA. Of millions of clones listed, around 96% are singletons. CD8 cells regarded as naive lacked CD45RO, were positively chosen for CCR7, and omitted terminally differentiated effector memory CD45RA+ cells. Every contributor of samples was a Caucasian grown-up residing in Nashville, Tennessee. The specimen sequenced was naive CD8+ T cells sorted from blood. The J gene is TRBJ2-1, the V gene TRBV7-7, with TRBD2 as a possible D gene (7 bases). This receptor was taken from a man between 18 and 29 years old in good health. CDR3 loop: CASSLRGAPYNEQFF. In nucleotides, the CDR3 is TGTGCTAGCAGCTTACGGGGGGCCCCCTACAATGAGCAGTTCTTC. Full variable domain (outside the CDR3, taken from reference TRBV7-7 and TRBJ2-1): GAGVSQSPRYKVTKRGQDVTLRCDPISSHATLYWYQQALGQGPEFLTYFNYEAQPDKSGLPSDRFSAERPEGSISTLTIQRTEQRDSAMYRCASSLRGAPYNEQFFGPGTRLTVL.